Detailed here is one T cell receptor (beta chain). V was clipped by 2 bases and J by 6 bases, with 17 bases between them. The CDR3 sequence is 14 residues long. Germline V CDR1 and CDR2: GTSNPN, SVGIG (reference sequence). Some clones are missing from TCRdb's copy, which holds only in-frame ones; the method was immunoSEQ multiplex PCR. The data contain about 110,000 clones, around 90% of them singletons. The sample is drawn from a study of OX40 agonist ivuxolimab in advanced cancers. Material: CD4+ or CD8+ T cells sorted from blood, obtained in a trial of the OX40 agonist ivuxolimab. The TCR originated in an adult with an advanced solid tumor such as melanoma, head and neck, liver or kidney cancer. The chain carries TRBV30 and TRBJ2-7, with a weak D call TRBD2 (6 bases). This chain's CDR3 is CAWSRGTSRGEQYF. CDR3 coding DNA: TGTGCCTGGAGTCGGGGGACCTCTAGGGGCGAGCAGTACTTC.